The 20 T cell receptor beta chains below all came from one sample that was sequenced in a study of cytomegalovirus exposure and HLA in healthy donors (dated by TCRdb to between 2016 and 2019). The method was the immunoSEQ multiplex PCR assay. For the multiplex PCR, a mixture combining 60 forward primers for TCR Vbeta segments and 13 reverse primers for TCR Jbeta segments was used. TCRdb's version of the immuneACCESS table is confined to in-frame rearrangements and falls short of the full clone set. An unresolved V gene accounts for under half of the shortfall where checked; the remainder is of unknown origin. Present in this sample are some 150,000 clones, 60% to 80% of which were seen just once. In total, the top ten clones hold around 4.2% of the sample. The sequencing input was PBMCs. The source is a man between 45 and 60 years old in good health and CMV-seropositive.

The chain is built from TRBV29-1 and TRBJ1-2; 8 bases are a match to TRBD1. Germline loops: CDR1 SQVTM, CDR2 ANQGSEA. CDR3 length: 14 residues. The V segment lost 2 bases and the J segment 4 bases; nucleotides outside the gene matches: 6. The CDR3 DNA reads TGCAGCGTTGAAAGGCAGGGGGCATTCTATGGCTACACCTTC. This encodes CSVERQGAFYGYTF.

On this clone itself: The same CDR3 is also encoded by other DNA sequences in this sample. CDR3 in amino acids: CASSGTGGPQPQHF. The CDR3 DNA is TGTGCCAGTAGCGGAACAGGGGGCCCTCAGCCCCAGCATTTT. The chain recombines TRBV19 with TRBJ1-5, with 9 bases lining up with TRBD1. CDR1 and CDR2 (germline): LNHDA, SQIVND (reference sequence). V was clipped by 6 bases and J by 6 bases; unmatched bases: 6. This CDR3 has 14 residues. Full variable domain (remainder filled in from reference TRBV19 and TRBJ1-5): DGGITQSPKYLFRKEGQNVTLSCEQNLNHDAMYWYRQDPGQGLRLIYYSQIVNDFQKGDIAEGYSVSREKKESFPLTVTSAQKNPTAFYLCASSGTGGPQPQHFGDGTRLSIL.

The sample holds many counts of this clone. This chain joins TRBV4-2 and TRBJ2-3; TRBD2 agrees at 8 bases. The germline gives CDR1 LGHNA, CDR2 YNFKEQ. V lost 1 base, J lost 1 base, and 4 bases stayed unmatched. The CDR3 has 16 amino acids. For the CDR3, the DNA is TGTGCCAGCAGCCAAGTCGAACTAGCGGGCACAGATACGCAGTATTTT. Its protein is CASSQVELAGTDTQYF.

This chain connects TRBV5-6 to TRBJ1-1; no firm D call. The length of the CDR3 is 11 residues. Germline loops: CDR1 SGHDT, CDR2 YYEEEE. Trimming cost V 6 bases and J 1 base, with 4 bases left between them. The CDR3 sequence: CASIRNTEAFF. The CDR3 DNA reads TGTGCCAGCATCCGGAACACTGAAGCTTTCTTT.

The genes are TRBV5-4 and TRBJ2-3, with TRBD2 matching over 7 bases. This CDR3 is 16 amino acids long. V shed 4 bases, J shed 0 bases, and the junction held 8 bases outside the gene matches. The germline CDR1 and CDR2 sequences are SGHNT and YYREEE (reference sequence). CDR3 residues: CASSLRDYSSTDTQYF. The DNA for the CDR3 is TGTGCCAGCAGCCTGAGGGACTACTCTAGCACAGATACGCAGTATTTT.

The sample holds a few counts of this clone. The chain has TRBV7-9 and TRBJ1-1; D gene uncertain. V shed 5 bases and J shed 2 bases, with 6 bases lying between them. The germline gives CDR1 SEHNR, CDR2 FQNEAQ (reference sequence). This CDR3 is 12 amino acids long. As DNA, the CDR3 is TGTGCCAGCAGCCGCGGTAACACTGAAGCTTTCTTT. This codes for CASSRGNTEAFF.

This sequence joins TRBV4-1 and TRBJ1-1, with 10 nucleotides matching TRBD1. Germline values: CDR1 MGHRA, CDR2 YSYEKL. V dropped 2 bases and J dropped 4; count of bases not matched to a gene: 1. The CDR3 has 14 amino acids. CDR3 nucleotides: TGCGCCAGCAGCCAATGGACAGGGGGCACTGAAGCTTTCTTT. It codes for CASSQWTGGTEAFF.

This chain connects TRBV7-2 to TRBJ1-3; 8 nucleotides match TRBD1. This CDR3 is 16 amino acids long. With 3 bases clipped from V and 3 bases from J, the junction kept 7 bases outside the gene matches. Germline CDR1 reads SGHTA; CDR2 reads FQGNSA. The CDR3 nucleotides read TGTGCCAGCAGCTTCGACAGGGGAGGATTTGGAAACACCATATATTTT. It encodes CASSFDRGGFGNTIYF.

The chain is built from TRBV27 and TRBJ2-7, with TRBD1 identical over 8 bases. Germline lookup yields CDR1 MNHEY and CDR2 SMNVEV (reference sequence). V lost 5 bases and J lost 3; bases outside the gene matches: 6. CDR3 length: 14 amino acids. The DNA for the CDR3 is TGTGCCAGCAGTCCCGACAGGGGAGGCTACGAGCAGTACTTC. Its protein product is CASSPDRGGYEQYF.

The rearrangement links TRBV25-1 to TRBJ1-1; 11 bases line up with TRBD1. V lost 5 bases and J lost 7; bases outside the gene matches: 9. The CDR3 totals 15 residues. The germline V gene encodes CDR1 MGHDK and CDR2 SYGVNS. The CDR3 bases are TGTGCCAGCAGTCAACCCGGGACAGGGGGTTTTGAAGCTTTCTTT. This gives the protein CASSQPGTGGFEAFF. The full variable domain, its missing parts supplied by reference TRBV25-1 and TRBJ1-1, is EADIYQTPRYLVIGTGKKITLECSQTMGHDKMYWYQQDPGMELHLIHYSYGVNSTEKGDLSSESTVSRIRTEHFPLTLESARPSHTSQYLCASSQPGTGGFEAFFGQGTRLTVV.

V usage is TRBV6-5 and J usage is TRBJ1-5, with TRBD1 matching 7 bases. The V gene's germline CDR1 is MNHEY and CDR2 SVGAGI. J lost 3 bases, V lost 6 bases, and 2 bases had no gene match. The CDR3 has 13 amino acids. The CDR3 protein is CASRDRYNQPQHF. The DNA for the CDR3 is TGTGCCAGCAGGGACAGGTACAATCAGCCCCAGCATTTT.

This clone was seen a few times. This chain uses TRBV5-1 with TRBJ2-1; 9 nucleotides align to TRBD2. This CDR3 has 15 amino acids. Germline V gene sequence: CDR1 SGHRS, CDR2 YFSETQ. Trimming took 0 bases from V and 3 from J; bases not matched to a gene: 1. Here the CDR3 reads CASSLAAGGYNEQFF. The CDR3 nucleotides read TGCGCCAGCAGCTTGGCAGCGGGGGGCTACAATGAGCAGTTCTTC.

As DNA, the CDR3 is TGTGCCAGTAGTCCCGGAGGGGGGGAAGAGACCCAGTACTTC. This codes for CASSPGGGEETQYF. V and J are TRBV19 and TRBJ2-5, with D possibly being TRBD2 (7 bases). Trimming took off 5 bases at V and 3 bases at J, with 13 bases between the two ends. The CDR3 has 14 amino acids. Germline values: CDR1 LNHDA, CDR2 SQIVND (reference sequence). Based on the CDR3 plus reference TRBV19 and TRBJ2-5, the full variable domain is DGGITQSPKYLFRKEGQNVTLSCEQNLNHDAMYWYRQDPGQGLRLIYYSQIVNDFQKGDIAEGYSVSREKKESFPLTVTSAQKNPTAFYLCASSPGGGEETQYFGPGTRLLVL.

The chain links TRBV7-2 to TRBJ2-1, with 7 bases matching TRBD1. Looked up from germline, CDR1 is SGHTA and CDR2 is FQGNSA. The junction had 26 bases not matched to a gene; V was cut back by 5 bases and J by 10 bases. This CDR3 region has 19 residues. The CDR3 region has the DNA TGTGCCAGCAGCCCCGGGACAGCTAGGCGGAGTGGAGTATTGGGCGAGCAGTTCTTC. Its protein is CASSPGTARRSGVLGEQFF.

The sample holds a few counts of this clone. The CDR3 bases are TGTGCCAGTAGACCGACGGGGGAGGGATACGAGCAGTACTTC. It translates to CASRPTGEGYEQYF. The chain links TRBV19 to TRBJ2-7, with 7 nucleotides matching TRBD2. This CDR3 has 14 amino acids. J gave up 4 bases and V 6 bases, and 9 bases lay outside the gene matches. Germline loops: CDR1 LNHDA, CDR2 SQIVND (reference sequence).

The chain combines TRBV9 with TRBJ1-2, with D hard to call. V shed 7 bases and J shed 0 bases, with 16 bases lying between them. The germline V gene has CDR1 SGDLS and CDR2 YYNGEE. The CDR3 runs to 15 residues. CDR3 DNA sequence: TGTGCCAGCGGAGCGGGAGTGGGAGCTAACTATGGCTACACCTTC. Translation gives CASGAGVGANYGYTF. The full variable domain, rest sourced from reference TRBV9 and TRBJ1-2, is DSGVTQTPKHLITATGQRVTLRCSPRSGDLSVYWYQQSLDQGLQFLIQYYNGEERAKGNILERFSAQQFPDLHSELNLSSLELGDSALYFCASGAGVGANYGYTFGSGTRLTVV.

The gene calls are TRBV15 and TRBJ1-5; 8 bases agree with TRBD1. The length of the CDR3 is 18 residues. Germline V gives CDR1 LNHNV, CDR2 YYDKDF (reference sequence). The V and J ends lost 0 bases and 4 bases, in that order; junction bases with no gene match: 11. In DNA form, the CDR3 reads TGTGCCACCAGCAGAGACCTAGGCAGGGGGCACGCGAATCAGCCCCAGCATTTT. Its protein product is CATSRDLGRGHANQPQHF. Full variable domain (missing parts from reference TRBV15 and TRBJ1-5): DAMVIQNPRYQVTQFGKPVTLSCSQTLNHNVMYWYQQKSSQAPKLLFHYYDKDFNNEADTPDNFQSRRPNTSFCFLDIRSPGLGDTAMYLCATSRDLGRGHANQPQHFGDGTRLSIL.

CDR3: CASSLRGGAEAFF. In DNA form, the CDR3 reads TGTGCCAGCAGTTTAAGGGGGGGGGCTGAAGCTTTCTTT. The genes are TRBV27 and TRBJ1-1; D is possibly TRBD1 (6 bases). V lost 2 bases and J 6 bases, leaving 10 bases between the germline ends. This CDR3 is 13 amino acids long. The germline gives CDR1 MNHEY, CDR2 SMNVEV (reference sequence).

This clone was picked up a small number of times. The chain is built from TRBV27 and TRBJ2-3; maybe TRBD2 (7 bases). Germline lookup yields CDR1 MNHEY and CDR2 SMNVEV (reference sequence). The CDR3 covers 17 residues. Trimming removed 0 bases at V and 5 bases at J, with 18 bases between. CDR3 bases: TGTGCCAGCAGTTTATCGAGAGGCGGGGGCCGCGAAGATACGCAGTATTTT. Protein sequence: CASSLSRGGGREDTQYF.

This chain uses TRBV5-4 with TRBJ2-5; possibly TRBD1 for D (6 bases). Looked up from germline, CDR1 is SGHNT and CDR2 is YYREEE (reference sequence). Deletions cut 4 bases from V and 4 bases from J, with 23 bases between. There are 17 residues in the CDR3. CDR3 sequence reads: CASSPNYKTGGGETQYF. Here the CDR3 DNA reads TGTGCCAGCAGCCCGAACTATAAGACAGGTGGAGGAGAGACCCAGTACTTC.